The 20 T cell receptor beta chains presented below share a single source sample, sequenced in a study of T cell responses to AZD1222 COVID-19 vaccine. TCRdb's table, derived via immunoSEQ multiplex PCR, lists solely in-frame clones and lacks some. The table includes about 180,000 clones, approximately 91% detected once. The sequencing used peripheral blood, collected on day 0 of AZD1222 vaccination. Source of these receptors: an adult in good health.

The chain joins TRBV10-3 to TRBJ1-2; the D gene is possibly TRBD1 (5 bases). Deletions cut 11 bases from V and 5 bases from J, with 15 bases between. CDR3 length: 12 residues. The V gene's germline CDR1 is ENHRY and CDR2 SYGVKD. The CDR3 DNA sequence: TGTGCCTCGGGCGGCCAGGGTTATGGCTACACCTTC. Translated, it gives CASGGQGYGYTF.

The genes are TRBV9 and TRBJ2-3; 7 bases match TRBD1. V shed 3 bases and J 3 bases; nucleotides not matched to a gene: 13. This CDR3 spans 17 amino acids. CDR1 and CDR2 (germline): SGDLS, YYNGEE. The CDR3 is CASSEEDRLLGTDTQYF. In DNA, the CDR3 is TGTGCCAGCAGCGAGGAGGACAGGCTCTTGGGGACAGATACGCAGTATTTT. The whole variable domain, filled in from reference TRBV9 and TRBJ2-3, reads DSGVTQTPKHLITATGQRVTLRCSPRSGDLSVYWYQQSLDQGLQFLIQYYNGEERAKGNILERFSAQQFPDLHSELNLSSLELGDSALYFCASSEEDRLLGTDTQYFGPGTRLTVL.

The chain combines TRBV6-2 or TRBV6-3 with TRBJ2-2, with 8 bases lining up with TRBD2. J lost 5 bases, V lost 6 bases, and 11 bases had no gene match. This CDR3 is built from 16 residues. Germline CDR1 reads MNHEY; CDR2 reads SVGEGT. This CDR3 is CASSALGTRGTGELFF. The CDR3 DNA sequence: TGTGCCAGCAGCGCGCTAGGGACTAGGGGAACCGGGGAGCTGTTTTTT.

The rearrangement links TRBV2 to TRBJ2-2, with unresolved D. Germline CDR1 is SNHLY and CDR2 is FYNNEI. V gave up 4 bases and J gave up 3 bases, with 9 bases separating them. The CDR3 extends over 14 amino acids. The CDR3 loop reads CASSGASHTGELFF. As DNA, the CDR3 is TGTGCCAGCAGTGGGGCCAGCCACACCGGGGAGCTGTTTTTT. The full variable domain, rest sourced from reference TRBV2 and TRBJ2-2, is EPEVTQTPSHQVTQMGQEVILRCVPISNHLYFYWYRQILGQKVEFLVSFYNNEISEKSEIFDDQFSVERPDGSNFTLKIRSTKLEDSAMYFCASSGASHTGELFFGEGSRLTVL.

The rearrangement joins TRBV28 to TRBJ2-5; 8 bases match TRBD2. The J segment lost 5 bases and the V segment lost 8 bases, leaving 7 bases of the junction unmatched. The CDR3 spans 13 residues. Germline V gene data show CDR1 as MDHEN and CDR2 as SYDVKM. CDR3 region: CASASPGGETQYF. The CDR3 DNA reads as TGTGCCAGCGCGTCTCCGGGGGGGGAGACCCAGTACTTC.

The chain recombines TRBV6-6 with TRBJ2-2; D not certain. CDR3 length equals 13 residues. V was cut by 7 bases and J by 4 bases, with 10 bases left in between. Per germline, CDR1 MNHNY and CDR2 SVGAGI (reference sequence). The CDR3 coding sequence is TGTGCCAGCACTCCCGGCGCCACCGGGGAGCTGTTTTTT. It yields the protein CASTPGATGELFF.

This clone was counted once. This chain's CDR3 is CAVLAGEGETQYF. CDR3 in DNA: TGTGCCGTGCTAGCGGGAGAGGGAGAGACCCAGTACTTC. V and J are TRBV28 and TRBJ2-5; 10 bases map to TRBD2. Germline CDR1 reads MDHEN; CDR2 reads SYDVKM. The CDR3 sequence is 13 residues long. Trimming cost V 11 bases and J 4 bases; bases outside gene matches: 7. Full variable domain (remainder filled in from reference TRBV28 and TRBJ2-5): DVKVTQSSRYLVKRTGEKVFLECVQDMDHENMFWYRQDPGLGLRLIYFSYDVKMKEKGDIPEGYSVSREKKERFSLILESASTNQTSMYLCAVLAGEGETQYFGPGTRLLVL.

The J gene is TRBJ2-1, the V gene TRBV10-1; no firm D call. In germline, CDR1 is WNHNN, CDR2 SYGVQD (reference sequence). The CDR3 totals 13 residues. V shed 1 base and J shed 7 bases, with 8 bases lying between them. CDR3 region: CASSELLGNEQFF. The CDR3 DNA is TGCGCCAGCAGTGAGTTGCTGGGGAATGAGCAGTTCTTC.

This chain uses TRBV7-8 with TRBJ2-6, with 10 bases matching TRBD1. The CDR3 totals 18 residues. Germline V gives CDR1 SGHVS, CDR2 FQNEAQ. V was clipped by 5 bases and J by 0 bases; unmatched bases: 7. The CDR3 DNA reads as TGTGCCAGCAGCCCAGGACAGGGGGGCAACTCTGGGGCCAACGTCCTGACTTTC. Its translation: CASSPGQGGNSGANVLTF. The whole variable domain, remainder taken from reference TRBV7-8 and TRBJ2-6, is GAGVSQSPRYKVAKRGQDVALRCDPISGHVSLFWYQQALGQGPEFLTYFQNEAQLDKSGLPSDRFFAERPEGSVSTLKIQRTQQEDSAVYLCASSPGQGGNSGANVLTFGAGSRLTVL.

The gene calls are TRBV29-1 and TRBJ2-5; possibly TRBD1 for D (5 bases). The CDR3 is 13 residues long. Germline V CDR1 and CDR2: SQVTM, ANQGSEA. With 5 bases removed from V and 2 bases from J, the gap between germline ends came to 12 bases. The CDR3: CSVPRESQETQYF. As DNA, the CDR3 is TGCAGCGTTCCCAGGGAAAGTCAAGAGACCCAGTACTTC.

This clone appeared once. J is TRBJ2-2 and V is TRBV9; D is undetermined. This CDR3 contains 14 residues. Trimming removed 5 bases at V and 1 base at J, with 9 bases between. The germline CDR1 and CDR2 sequences are SGDLS and YYNGEE. CDR3 DNA: TGTGCCAGCAGAATTCAGGAGAACACCGGGGAGCTGTTTTTT. Translation: CASRIQENTGELFF.

The rearrangement links TRBV20-1 to TRBJ1-1, with 10 bases fitting TRBD1. Germline V gene lookup returns CDR1 DFQATT and CDR2 SNEGSKA (reference sequence). This CDR3 contains 16 residues. After removal of 3 bases from V and 2 bases from J, the junction contained 9 bases not matched to a gene. The CDR3 bases are TGCAGTGCTAGTAGGCGACAGGGGGCTTTAAACACTGAAGCTTTCTTT. Its protein product is CSASRRQGALNTEAFF.

The rearrangement joins TRBV19 to TRBJ2-2; D remains ambiguous. CDR3 length: 14 amino acids. Trimming took off 4 bases at V and 0 bases at J, with 6 bases between the two ends. Looked up from germline, CDR1 is LNHDA and CDR2 is SQIVND (reference sequence). The CDR3 loop reads CASSRDANTGELFF. The CDR3 DNA reads as TGTGCCAGTAGTAGAGATGCGAACACCGGGGAGCTGTTTTTT.

This chain links TRBV6-5 with TRBJ1-5; no firm D call. The CDR3 extends over 14 amino acids. V was pared by 4 bases and J by 0 bases, with 7 bases between. The germline V gene has CDR1 MNHEY and CDR2 SVGAGI. The CDR3 loop reads CASSSRDSNQPQHF. The CDR3 DNA reads TGTGCCAGCAGTTCCCGGGATAGCAATCAGCCCCAGCATTTT.

The chain joins TRBV19 to TRBJ2-7; D might be TRBD2 (5 bases). V lost 3 bases to trimming and J lost 7 bases, with 7 bases between them. CDR1 LNHDA and CDR2 SQIVND come from the germline V gene (reference sequence). There are 11 residues in the CDR3. The CDR3 protein is CASSIRGEQYF. In nucleotides, the CDR3 is TGTGCCAGTAGTATCCGGGGTGAGCAGTACTTC.

This chain links TRBV28 with TRBJ2-1; 7 bases are a match to TRBD2. V was clipped by 5 bases and J by 3 bases; unmatched bases: 7. This CDR3 is 15 amino acids long. CDR1 MDHEN and CDR2 SYDVKM come from the germline V gene. The DNA of the CDR3 is TGTGCCAGCAGTGTGATTGGGGGGGACTACAATGAGCAGTTCTTC. Translation gives CASSVIGGDYNEQFF.

The chain carries TRBV3-1 (or the pseudogene TRBV3-2) and TRBJ1-2; no clear D gene. This CDR3 is 15 amino acids long. Germline lookup yields CDR1 LGHDT and CDR2 YNNKEL (reference sequence). The germline V and J ends were trimmed by 4 bases and 5 bases, with 17 bases remaining between them. The CDR3 protein is CASSPSPRASYGYTF. The CDR3, as DNA: TGTGCCAGCAGCCCTTCGCCCCGAGCGTCGTATGGCTACACCTTC.

The gene calls are TRBV2 and TRBJ1-1; a possible D gene is TRBD1 (6 bases). Germline V gives CDR1 SNHLY, CDR2 FYNNEI. Between the trimmed V and J ends, which lost 6 bases and 0 bases, there was a span of 11 bases. The CDR3 is made up of 14 amino acids. CDR3: CASRYRVVNTEAFF. The DNA for the CDR3 is TGTGCCAGCAGGTACAGGGTCGTGAACACTGAAGCTTTCTTT. Drawing the rest from reference TRBV2 and TRBJ1-1, the complete variable domain is EPEVTQTPSHQVTQMGQEVILRCVPISNHLYFYWYRQILGQKVEFLVSFYNNEISEKSEIFDDQFSVERPDGSNFTLKIRSTKLEDSAMYFCASRYRVVNTEAFFGQGTRLTVV.

The chain is built from TRBV5-5 and TRBJ1-5, with D possibly TRBD1 on 5 matching bases. The ends were cut back, 4 bases at V and 6 bases at J, with 17 bases in the middle. Germline CDR1 SGHKS, CDR2 YYEKEE (reference sequence). This CDR3 region has 15 residues. Written as DNA, the CDR3 is TGTGCCAGCAGCCCCGGTTGGGGGTCGGGTCAGCCCCAGCATTTT. It codes for CASSPGWGSGQPQHF.

The chain carries TRBV7-2 and TRBJ1-4, with unresolved D. V was trimmed by 3 bases and J by 4 bases, leaving 6 bases between them. Per germline, CDR1 SGHTA and CDR2 FQGNSA. The CDR3 has 13 amino acids. The CDR3 bases are TGTGCCAGCAGCTTTTCGGGTAATGAAAAACTGTTTTTT. It is translated as CASSFSGNEKLFF.